This TCR beta chain was recorded in a study of blood T cell repertoires in COVID-19. The study drew participants aged about 18 to 95 years from about two dozen US areas. Recovered participants had two consecutive negative NP/OP PCR tests, healthcare professional clearance, or symptom resolution. The V gene end was trimmed by 1 base and the J gene end by 5 bases; junction bases not matched to a gene: 7. This CDR3 comprises 16 residues. The germline CDR1 and CDR2 sequences are SSHAT and FNYEAQ (reference sequence). Assay: immunoSEQ multiplex PCR; the TCRdb copy retains only in-frame clones and omits some. The sample carries 300,000 or so clones, about 90% recorded once.

The V gene is TRBV7-7, the J gene TRBJ2-5; 10 nucleotides agree with TRBD2. Specimen: PBMCs or T cells enriched from blood (not recorded which). The TCR sequence derives from a woman aged 25 to 39 who had recovered from COVID-19. Here the CDR3 DNA reads TGTGCCAGCAGCTTAGGGGCTAGCGGGGGTTCGGAGACCCAGTACTTC. Encoded protein: CASSLGASGGSETQYF.